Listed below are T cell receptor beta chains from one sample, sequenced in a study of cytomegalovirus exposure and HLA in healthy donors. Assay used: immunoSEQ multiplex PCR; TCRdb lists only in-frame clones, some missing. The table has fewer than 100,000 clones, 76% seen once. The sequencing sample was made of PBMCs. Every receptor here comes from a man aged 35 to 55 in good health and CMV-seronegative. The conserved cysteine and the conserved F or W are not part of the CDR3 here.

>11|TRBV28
VSSLYLRNTIY
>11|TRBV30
ALGGAGANVLT
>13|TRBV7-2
ASSFGTSSLSEQY
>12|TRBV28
ASSPNRGWYEQY
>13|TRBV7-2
ASSPGGGHGYEQY
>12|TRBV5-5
ASSPGQFDYGYT
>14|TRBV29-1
SAHQGERLANEKLF
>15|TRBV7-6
ASSFRTSGGTYNEQF
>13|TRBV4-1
ASSQTSGVTYEQY
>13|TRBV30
AWVNPGTGYNEQF
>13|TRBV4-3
ASSQDRGGTDTQY
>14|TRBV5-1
ASSSFLSSPNYGYT
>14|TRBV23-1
ASSQSGSLSGNTIY
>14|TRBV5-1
ASSLDPSGSYNEQF
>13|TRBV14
ASSQDVERLNEQF
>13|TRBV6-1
ASRPRGLVKETQY
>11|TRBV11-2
ASSPAANSPLH
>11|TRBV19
ASSILGTDTQY
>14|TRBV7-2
ASSWTGTSGNNEQF
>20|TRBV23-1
ASSHGVGNLLAMSEAYNEQF
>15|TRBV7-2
ASSPRVQGLGTDTQY
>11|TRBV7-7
ASSSGASGEQY
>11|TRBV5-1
ASTEGSTGELF
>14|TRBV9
ASSVSGVRLNTEAF